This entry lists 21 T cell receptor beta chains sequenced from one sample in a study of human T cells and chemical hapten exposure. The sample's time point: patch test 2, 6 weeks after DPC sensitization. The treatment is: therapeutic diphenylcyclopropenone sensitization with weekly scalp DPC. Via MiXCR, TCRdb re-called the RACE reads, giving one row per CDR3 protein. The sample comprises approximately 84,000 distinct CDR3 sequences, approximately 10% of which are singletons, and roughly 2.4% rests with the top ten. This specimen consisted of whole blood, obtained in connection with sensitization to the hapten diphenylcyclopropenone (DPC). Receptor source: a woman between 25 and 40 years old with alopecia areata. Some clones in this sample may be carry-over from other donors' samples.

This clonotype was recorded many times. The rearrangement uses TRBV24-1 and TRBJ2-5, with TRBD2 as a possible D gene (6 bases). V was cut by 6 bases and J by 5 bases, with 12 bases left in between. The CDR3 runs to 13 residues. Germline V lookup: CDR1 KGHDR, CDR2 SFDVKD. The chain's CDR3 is CATSNQAGETQYF. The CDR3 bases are TGTGCCACCAGTAATCAGGCGGGGGAGACCCAGTACTTC.

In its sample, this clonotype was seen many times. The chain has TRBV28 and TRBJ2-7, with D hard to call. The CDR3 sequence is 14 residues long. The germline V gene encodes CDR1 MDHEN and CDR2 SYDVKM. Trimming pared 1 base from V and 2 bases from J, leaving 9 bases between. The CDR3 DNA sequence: TGTGCCAGCAGTTTATTCGGTCCCCCCTACGAGCAGTACTTC. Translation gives CASSLFGPPYEQYF.

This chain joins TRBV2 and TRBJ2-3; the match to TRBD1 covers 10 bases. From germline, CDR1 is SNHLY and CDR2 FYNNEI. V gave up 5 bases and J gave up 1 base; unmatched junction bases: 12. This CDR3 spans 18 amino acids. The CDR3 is CASSFDRGLVGGTDTQYF. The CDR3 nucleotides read TGTGCCAGCAGTTTTGACAGGGGGCTGGTGGGCGGCACAGATACGCAGTATTTT.

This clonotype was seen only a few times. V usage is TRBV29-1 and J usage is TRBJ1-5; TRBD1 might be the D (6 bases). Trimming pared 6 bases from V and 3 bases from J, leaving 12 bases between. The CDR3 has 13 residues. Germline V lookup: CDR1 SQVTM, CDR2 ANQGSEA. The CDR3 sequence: CSVGRDINQPQHF. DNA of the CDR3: TGCAGCGTCGGACGGGACATCAATCAGCCCCAGCATTTT.

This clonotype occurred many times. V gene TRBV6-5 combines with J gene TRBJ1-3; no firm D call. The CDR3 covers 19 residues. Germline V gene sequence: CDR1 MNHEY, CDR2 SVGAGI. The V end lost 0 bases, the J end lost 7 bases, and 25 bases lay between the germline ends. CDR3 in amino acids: CASSYSGLPRGSTENTIYF. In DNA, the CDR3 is TGTGCCAGCAGTTACTCCGGGTTGCCCCGGGGATCCACCGAGAACACCATATATTTT.

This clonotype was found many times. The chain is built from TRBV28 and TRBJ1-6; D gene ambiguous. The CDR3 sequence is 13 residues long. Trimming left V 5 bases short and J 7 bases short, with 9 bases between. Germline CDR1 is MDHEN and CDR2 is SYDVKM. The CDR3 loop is CASSPLGNSPLHF. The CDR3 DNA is TGTGCCAGCAGTCCCCTGGGCAATTCACCCCTCCACTTT.

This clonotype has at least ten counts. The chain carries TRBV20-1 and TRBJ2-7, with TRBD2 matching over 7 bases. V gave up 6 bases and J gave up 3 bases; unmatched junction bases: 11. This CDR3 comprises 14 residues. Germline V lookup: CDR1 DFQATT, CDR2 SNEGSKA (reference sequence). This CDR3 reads CSAPPGGFSYEQYF. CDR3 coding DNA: TGCAGTGCCCCCCCGGGGGGTTTTAGCTACGAGCAGTACTTC.

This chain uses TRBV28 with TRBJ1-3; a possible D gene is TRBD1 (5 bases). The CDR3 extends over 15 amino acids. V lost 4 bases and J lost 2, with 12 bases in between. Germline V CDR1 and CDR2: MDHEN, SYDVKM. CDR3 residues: CASSSSPGTGNTIYF. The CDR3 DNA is TGTGCCAGCAGTTCAAGCCCAGGGACTGGAAACACCATATATTTT. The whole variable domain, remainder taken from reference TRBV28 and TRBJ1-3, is DVKVTQSSRYLVKRTGEKVFLECVQDMDHENMFWYRQDPGLGLRLIYFSYDVKMKEKGDIPEGYSVSREKKERFSLILESASTNQTSMYLCASSSSPGTGNTIYFGEGSWLTVV.

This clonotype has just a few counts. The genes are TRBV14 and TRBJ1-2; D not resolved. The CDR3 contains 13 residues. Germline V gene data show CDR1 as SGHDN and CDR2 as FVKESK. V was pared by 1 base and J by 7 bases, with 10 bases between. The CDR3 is CASSQVRRIGYTF. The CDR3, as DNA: TGTGCCAGCAGCCAAGTGAGACGGATTGGCTACACCTTC.

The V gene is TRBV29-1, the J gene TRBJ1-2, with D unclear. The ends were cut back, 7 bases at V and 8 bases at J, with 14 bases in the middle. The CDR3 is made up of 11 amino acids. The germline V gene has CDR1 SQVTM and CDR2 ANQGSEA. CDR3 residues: CSAELLGGYTF. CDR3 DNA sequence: TGCAGCGCAGAACTCCTGGGAGGCTACACCTTC.

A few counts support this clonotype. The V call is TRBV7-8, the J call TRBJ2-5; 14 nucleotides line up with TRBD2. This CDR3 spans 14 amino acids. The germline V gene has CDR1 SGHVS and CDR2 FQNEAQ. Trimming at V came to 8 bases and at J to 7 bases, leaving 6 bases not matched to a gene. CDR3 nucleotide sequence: TGTGCCAGCGGACTAGCGGGGGGTCCGGGGACCCAGTACTTC. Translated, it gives CASGLAGGPGTQYF.

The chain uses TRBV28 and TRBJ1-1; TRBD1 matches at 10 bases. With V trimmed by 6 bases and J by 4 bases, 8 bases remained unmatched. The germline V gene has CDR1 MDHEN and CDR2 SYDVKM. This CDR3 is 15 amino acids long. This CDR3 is CASSSSGTGATEAFF. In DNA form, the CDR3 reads TGTGCCAGCAGCTCCTCCGGGACAGGGGCCACTGAAGCTTTCTTT.

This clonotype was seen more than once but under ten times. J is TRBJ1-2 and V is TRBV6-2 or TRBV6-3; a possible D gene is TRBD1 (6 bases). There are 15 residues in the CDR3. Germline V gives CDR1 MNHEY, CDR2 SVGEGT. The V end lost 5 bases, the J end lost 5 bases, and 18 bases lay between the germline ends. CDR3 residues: CASSTHAGHGYGYTF. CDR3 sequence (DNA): TGTGCCAGCAGTACTCATGCGGGACATGGATATGGCTACACCTTC.

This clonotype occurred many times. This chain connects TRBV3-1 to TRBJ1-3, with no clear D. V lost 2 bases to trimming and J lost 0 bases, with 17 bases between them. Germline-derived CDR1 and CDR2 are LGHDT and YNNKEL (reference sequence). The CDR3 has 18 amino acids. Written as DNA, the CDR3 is TGTGCCAGCAGCCAAACCCAAAGATTGGAGAACTCTGGAAACACCATATATTTT. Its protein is CASSQTQRLENSGNTIYF.

In nucleotides, the CDR3 is TGCAGCGCCTTCGACAATGAGCAGTTCTTC. It specifies CSAFDNEQFF. This rearrangement joins TRBV29-1 to TRBJ2-1; D is uncertain. V gave up 7 bases and J gave up 5 bases, with 6 bases separating them. The CDR3 sequence is 10 residues long. From germline, CDR1 is SQVTM and CDR2 ANQGSEA.

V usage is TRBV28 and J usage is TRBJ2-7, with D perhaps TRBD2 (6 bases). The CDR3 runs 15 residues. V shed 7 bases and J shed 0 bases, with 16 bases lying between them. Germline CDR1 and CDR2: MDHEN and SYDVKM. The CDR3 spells CASTPAAGSSYEQYF. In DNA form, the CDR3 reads TGTGCCAGCACCCCCGCCGCGGGGAGCTCCTACGAGCAGTACTTC.

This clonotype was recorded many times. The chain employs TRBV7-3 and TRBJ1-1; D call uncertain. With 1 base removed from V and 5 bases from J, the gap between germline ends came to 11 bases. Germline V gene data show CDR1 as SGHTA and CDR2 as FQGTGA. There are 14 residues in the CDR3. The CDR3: CASSLKTAGTEAFF. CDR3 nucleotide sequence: TGTGCCAGCAGCTTAAAAACTGCGGGAACTGAAGCTTTCTTT.

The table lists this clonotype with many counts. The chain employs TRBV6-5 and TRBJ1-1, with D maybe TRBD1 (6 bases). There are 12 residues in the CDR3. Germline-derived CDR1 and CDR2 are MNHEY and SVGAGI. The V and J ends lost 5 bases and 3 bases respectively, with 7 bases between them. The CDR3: CASSDRHTEAFF. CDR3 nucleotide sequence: TGTGCCAGCAGTGACAGGCACACTGAAGCTTTCTTT.

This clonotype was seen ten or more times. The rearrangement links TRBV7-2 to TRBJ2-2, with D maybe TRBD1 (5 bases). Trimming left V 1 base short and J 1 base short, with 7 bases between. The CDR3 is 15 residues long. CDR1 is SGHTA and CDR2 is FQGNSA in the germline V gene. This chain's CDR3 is CASSLVRGNTGELFF. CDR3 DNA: TGTGCCAGCAGCTTAGTTAGGGGGAACACCGGGGAGCTGTTTTTT.

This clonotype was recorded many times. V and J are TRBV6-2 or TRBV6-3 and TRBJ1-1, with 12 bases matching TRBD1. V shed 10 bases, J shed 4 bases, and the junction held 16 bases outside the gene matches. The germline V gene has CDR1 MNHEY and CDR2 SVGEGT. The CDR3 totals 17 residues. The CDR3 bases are TGTGCCACTTTGACCCCGGGACAGGGGGCTTCGGGCACTGAAGCTTTCTTT. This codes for CATLTPGQGASGTEAFF.

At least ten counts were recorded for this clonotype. The CDR3 DNA reads TGTGCCAGCAGCTTGGAGGTCACTAGGGGGTCGACCCTGCCTTCACCCCTCCACTTT. Its translation: CASSLEVTRGSTLPSPLHF. The chain has TRBV5-5 and TRBJ1-6, with D maybe TRBD1 (6 bases). The germline V gene has CDR1 SGHKS and CDR2 YYEKEE (reference sequence). The V and J ends lost 0 bases and 9 bases respectively, with 25 bases between them. The CDR3 spans 19 residues.